This TCR beta chain was recorded in a study of blood T cell repertoires in COVID-19. The ends lost 2 bases at V and 3 bases at J; junction bases unmatched: 5. The CDR3 has 16 amino acids. Germline-derived CDR1 and CDR2 are LNHNV and YYDKDF (reference sequence). Generated by immunoSEQ multiplex PCR, the TCRdb table keeps only in-frame clones and is missing some. The repertoire holds fewer than 150,000 clones, with almost 90% as singletons. The source material was peripheral blood. The TCR originated in a man aged 50 or older with active or convalescent COVID-19. The V call is TRBV15, the J call TRBJ2-4; 9 bases align to TRBD2. The chain's CDR3 is CATSRRAGGVKNIQYF. CDR3 nucleotide sequence: TGTGCCACCAGCAGAAGGGCGGGAGGGGTCAAAAACATTCAGTACTTC.